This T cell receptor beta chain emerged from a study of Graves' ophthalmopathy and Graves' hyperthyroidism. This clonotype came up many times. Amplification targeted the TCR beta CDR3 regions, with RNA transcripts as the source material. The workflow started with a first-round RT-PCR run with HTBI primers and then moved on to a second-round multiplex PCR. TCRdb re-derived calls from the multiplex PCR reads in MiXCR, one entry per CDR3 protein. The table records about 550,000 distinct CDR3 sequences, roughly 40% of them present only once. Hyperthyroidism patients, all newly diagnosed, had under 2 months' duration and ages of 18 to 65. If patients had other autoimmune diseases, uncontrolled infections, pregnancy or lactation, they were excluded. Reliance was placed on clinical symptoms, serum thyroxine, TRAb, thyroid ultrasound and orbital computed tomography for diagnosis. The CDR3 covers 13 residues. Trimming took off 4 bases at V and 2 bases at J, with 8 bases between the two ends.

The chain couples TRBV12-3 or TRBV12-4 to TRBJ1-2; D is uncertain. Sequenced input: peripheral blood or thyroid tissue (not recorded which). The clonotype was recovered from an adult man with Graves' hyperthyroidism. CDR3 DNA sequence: TGTGCCAGCAGTTGGACCGGAAACTATGGCTACACCTTC. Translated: CASSWTGNYGYTF.